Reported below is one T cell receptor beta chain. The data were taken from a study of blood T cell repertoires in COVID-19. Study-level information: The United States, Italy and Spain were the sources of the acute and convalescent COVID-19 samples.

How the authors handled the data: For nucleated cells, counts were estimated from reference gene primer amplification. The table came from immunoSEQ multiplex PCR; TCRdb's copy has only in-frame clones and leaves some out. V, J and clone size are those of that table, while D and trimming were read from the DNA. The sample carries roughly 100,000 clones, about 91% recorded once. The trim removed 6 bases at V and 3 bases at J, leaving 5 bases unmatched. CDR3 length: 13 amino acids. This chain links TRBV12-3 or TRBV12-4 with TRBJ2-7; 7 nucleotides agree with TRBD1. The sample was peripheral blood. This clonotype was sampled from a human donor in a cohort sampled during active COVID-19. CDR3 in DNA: TGTGCCAGCAGAAGACAGGGCCTCTACGAGCAGTACTTC. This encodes CASRRQGLYEQYF.